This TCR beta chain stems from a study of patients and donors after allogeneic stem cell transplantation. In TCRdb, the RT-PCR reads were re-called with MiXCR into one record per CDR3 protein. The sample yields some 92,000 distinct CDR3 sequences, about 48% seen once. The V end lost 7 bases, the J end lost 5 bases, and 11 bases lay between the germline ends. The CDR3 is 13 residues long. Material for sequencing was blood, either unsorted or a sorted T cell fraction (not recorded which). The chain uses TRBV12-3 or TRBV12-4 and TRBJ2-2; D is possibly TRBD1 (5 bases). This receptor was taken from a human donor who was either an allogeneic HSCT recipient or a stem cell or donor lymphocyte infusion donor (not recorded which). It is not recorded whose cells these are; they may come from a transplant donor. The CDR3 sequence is CASTGRVTGELFF. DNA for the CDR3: TGTGCCAGCACTGGCAGGGTTACCGGGGAGCTGTTTTTT.